This entry lists 9 T cell receptor beta chains sequenced from one sample in a study of CD8 T cells in ankylosing spondylitis (dated by TCRdb to about 2017). Receptor amplification or capture employed 5' RACE. TCRdb records Illumina HiSeq 2500 as the sequencer. Clones were called with MiXCR by TCRdb after fastp trimmed the public reads at Q25, and only in-frame beta chains were retained. Records with the same CDR3 protein are collapsed into one entry carrying the most frequent genes and DNA. For this sample there are about 150,000 distinct CDR3 sequences; 5.5% to 7.5% appear just once. The leading ten clones occupy 12% of the sample. What was sequenced was blood, either unsorted or a sorted T cell fraction (not recorded which). The receptors shown here come from a female donor with ankylosing spondylitis or in good health (not recorded which).

This clonotype has a count of ten or more. The chain combines TRBV12-3 or TRBV12-4 with TRBJ1-3; D uncertain. V was shortened by 11 bases and J by 0 bases, with 11 bases between the two germline ends. The CDR3 sequence is 13 residues long. The CDR3 sequence is CAGRLLSGNTIYF. DNA of the CDR3: TGTGCCGGGAGGCTCCTCTCTGGAAACACCATATATTTT.

This chain connects TRBV5-4 to TRBJ2-2; possibly TRBD1 for D (6 bases). V was cut by 9 bases and J by 5 bases, with 17 bases left in between. The CDR3 loop spans 14 amino acids. Germline CDR1 reads SGHNT; CDR2 reads YYREEE (reference sequence). This CDR3 is CATTPRTVTGELFF. For the CDR3, the DNA is TGTGCCACAACCCCAAGGACAGTGACCGGGGAGCTGTTTTTT.

In its sample, this clonotype was seen many times. The J gene is TRBJ2-7, the V gene TRBV28; the D is unclear. From germline, CDR1 is MDHEN and CDR2 SYDVKM. The length of the CDR3 is 12 residues. Trimming cost V 4 bases and J 2 bases, with 6 bases left between them. The chain's CDR3 is CASSSSTYEQYF. The CDR3 DNA is TGTGCCAGCAGTTCCAGCACCTACGAGCAGTACTTC.

This clonotype was seen repeatedly, ten times or more. This chain joins TRBV6-2 or TRBV6-3 and TRBJ1-1, with no clear D. Per germline, CDR1 MNHEY and CDR2 SVGEGT. Trimming removed 8 bases at V and 3 bases at J, with 13 bases between. The CDR3 extends over 13 amino acids. CDR3 nucleotide sequence: TGTGCCAGCGGGAGCCGAGGTGACACTGAAGCTTTCTTT. This gives the protein CASGSRGDTEAFF.

The sample holds many counts of this clonotype. The rearrangement joins TRBV28 to TRBJ1-6, with unresolved D. Per germline, CDR1 MDHEN and CDR2 SYDVKM. The CDR3 covers 14 residues. The V end lost 5 bases, the J end lost 10 bases, and 15 bases lay between the germline ends. This chain's CDR3 is CASSGIEPESPLHF. CDR3 in DNA: TGTGCCAGCAGTGGGATCGAACCGGAATCACCCCTCCACTTT.

This clonotype appeared a few times. The rearrangement uses TRBV20-1 and TRBJ2-7; D may be TRBD2 (5 bases). Looked up from germline, CDR1 is DFQATT and CDR2 is SNEGSKA (reference sequence). Deletions cut 1 base from V and 7 bases from J, with 17 bases between. The CDR3 contains 14 residues. CDR3 nucleotides: TGCAGTGCTAGAGGGAGTTCCTCCCCGGGGGAGCAGTACTTC. Its translation: CSARGSSSPGEQYF.

This clonotype was seen repeatedly, ten times or more. The chain has TRBV7-8 and TRBJ1-4, with D possibly being TRBD1 (5 bases). V dropped 8 bases and J dropped 5 bases, with 15 bases sitting between them. Germline CDR1 and CDR2: SGHVS and FQNEAQ. CDR3 size: 14 residues. CDR3 bases: TGTGCCAGCCGGGAATTAGGGGAGAATGAAAAACTGTTTTTT. Amino acids: CASRELGENEKLFF.

This clonotype was recorded many times. This rearrangement joins TRBV2 to TRBJ1-1; no clear D. CDR1 SNHLY and CDR2 FYNNEI come from the germline V gene. The CDR3 extends over 12 amino acids. Trimming pared 5 bases from V and 5 bases from J, leaving 9 bases between. CDR3 amino acids: CASSFSRTEAFF. As DNA, the CDR3 is TGTGCCAGCAGTTTTAGTAGGACTGAAGCTTTCTTT.

This clonotype was observed many times. The chain combines TRBV7-9 with TRBJ1-1; D gene ambiguous. V lost 7 bases, J lost 0 bases, and 9 bases lay in between. The V gene's germline CDR1 is SEHNR and CDR2 FQNEAQ (reference sequence). The length of the CDR3 is 13 residues. The CDR3 reads CASTRDLNTEAFF. The CDR3 region has the DNA TGTGCCAGCACAAGGGATTTGAACACTGAAGCTTTCTTT. The whole variable domain, remainder taken from reference TRBV7-9 and TRBJ1-1, is DTGVSQNPRHKITKRGQNVTFRCDPISEHNRLYWYRQTLGQGPEFLTYFQNEAQLEKSRLLSDRFSAERPKGSFSTLEIQRTEQGDSAMYLCASTRDLNTEAFFGQGTRLTVV.